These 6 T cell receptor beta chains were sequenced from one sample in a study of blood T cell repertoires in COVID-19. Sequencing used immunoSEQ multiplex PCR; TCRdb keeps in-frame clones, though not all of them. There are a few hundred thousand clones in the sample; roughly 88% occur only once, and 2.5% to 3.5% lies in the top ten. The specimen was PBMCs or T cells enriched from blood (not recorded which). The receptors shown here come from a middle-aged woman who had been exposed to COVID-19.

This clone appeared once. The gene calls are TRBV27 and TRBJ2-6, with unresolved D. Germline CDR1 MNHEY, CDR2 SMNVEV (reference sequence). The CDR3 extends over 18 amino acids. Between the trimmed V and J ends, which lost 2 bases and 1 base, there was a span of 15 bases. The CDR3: CASSLEGVNESGANVLTF. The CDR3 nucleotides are TGTGCCAGCAGTTTAGAAGGAGTCAATGAGTCTGGGGCCAACGTCCTGACTTTC.

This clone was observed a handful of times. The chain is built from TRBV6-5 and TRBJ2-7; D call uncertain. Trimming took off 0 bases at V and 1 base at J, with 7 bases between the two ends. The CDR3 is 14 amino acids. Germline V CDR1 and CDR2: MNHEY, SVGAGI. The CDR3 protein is CASSYSSLSYEQYF. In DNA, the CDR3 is TGTGCCAGCAGTTACTCGTCTTTATCCTACGAGCAGTACTTC.

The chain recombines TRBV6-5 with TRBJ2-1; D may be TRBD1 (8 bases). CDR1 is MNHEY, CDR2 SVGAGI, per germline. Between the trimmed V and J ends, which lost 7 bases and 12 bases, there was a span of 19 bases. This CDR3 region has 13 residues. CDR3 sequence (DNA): TGTGCCAGCATCCGACAGGGGAGGGATGGGCAGTTCTTC. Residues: CASIRQGRDGQFF.

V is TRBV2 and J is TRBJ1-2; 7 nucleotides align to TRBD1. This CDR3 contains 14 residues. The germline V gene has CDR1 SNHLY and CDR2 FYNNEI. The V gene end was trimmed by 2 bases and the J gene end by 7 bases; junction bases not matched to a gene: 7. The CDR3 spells CASSESGGLTGYTF. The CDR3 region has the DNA TGTGCCAGCAGTGAATCAGGGGGTTTGACTGGCTACACCTTC.

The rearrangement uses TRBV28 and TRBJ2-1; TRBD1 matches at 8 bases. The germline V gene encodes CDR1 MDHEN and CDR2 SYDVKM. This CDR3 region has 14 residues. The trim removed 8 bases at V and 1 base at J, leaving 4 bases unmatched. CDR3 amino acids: CASGGTGSYNEQFF. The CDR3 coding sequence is TGTGCCAGCGGCGGGACAGGTTCCTACAATGAGCAGTTCTTC.

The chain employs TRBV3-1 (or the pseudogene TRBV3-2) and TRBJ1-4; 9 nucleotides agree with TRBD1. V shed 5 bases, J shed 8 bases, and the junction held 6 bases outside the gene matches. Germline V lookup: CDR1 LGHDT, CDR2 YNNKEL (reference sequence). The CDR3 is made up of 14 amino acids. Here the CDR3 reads CASSSNRGREKLFF. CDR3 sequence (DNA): TGTGCCAGCAGCAGCAACAGGGGGCGCGAAAAACTGTTTTTT.